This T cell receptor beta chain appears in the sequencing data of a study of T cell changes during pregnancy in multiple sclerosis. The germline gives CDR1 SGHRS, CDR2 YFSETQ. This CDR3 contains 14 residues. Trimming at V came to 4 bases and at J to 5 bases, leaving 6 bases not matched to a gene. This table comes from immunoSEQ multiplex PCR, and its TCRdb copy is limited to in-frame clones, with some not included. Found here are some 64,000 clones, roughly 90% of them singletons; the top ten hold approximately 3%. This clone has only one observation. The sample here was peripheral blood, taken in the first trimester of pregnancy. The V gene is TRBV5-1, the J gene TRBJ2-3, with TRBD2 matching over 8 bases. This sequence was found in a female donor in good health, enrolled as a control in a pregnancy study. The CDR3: CASSPGGGGDTQYF. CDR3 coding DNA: TGCGCCAGCAGCCCCGGGGGGGGAGGAGATACGCAGTATTTT.